The rows below give T cell receptor beta chains drawn from one sample of a study of radiotherapy plus CTLA-4 blockade in lung cancer. Repertoires were generated with immunoSEQ multiplex PCR, while TCRdb's copy carries only in-frame clones and drops some. The data contain tens of thousands of clones, 73% of them singletons. The sample in question was peripheral blood, obtained from a patient treated with radiotherapy plus ipilimumab. All receptors come from a human donor with non-small cell lung cancer who had a complete response to radiotherapy plus ipilimumab. Both conserved end residues are part of each CDR3. D genes are given only for firm matches. A clone size is listed for some rows: how often the clone was seen (once, few, many), or a class if it is expanded.

clone size,D gene,V gene,J gene,CDR3 DNA,CDR3 protein
NA,NA,TRBV5-1,TRBJ2-1,TGCGCCAGCAGCAGAAGCAGCGGAGTAACCTACAATGAGCAGTTCTTC,CASSRSSGVTYNEQFF
NA,NA,TRBV19,TRBJ2-6,TGTGCCAGTAGTATAACTGGTTCAGGGGTAGGGGCTGGGGCCAACGTCCTGACTTTC,CASSITGSGVGAGANVLTF
once,NA,TRBV6-1,TRBJ2-4,TGTGCCAGCAGTGGGTCAGTGCTTGGCAAAAACATTCAGTACTTC,CASSGSVLGKNIQYF
NA,NA,TRBV19,TRBJ2-1,TGTGCCAGTGGACAGAGCTCCTACAATGAGCAGTTCTTC,CASGQSSYNEQFF
NA,TRBD1,TRBV7-2,TRBJ1-5,TGTGCCAGCAGCTTAGCCCGGACCGGGACAGGGGGCTTCGGTCAGCCCCAGCATTTT,CASSLARTGTGGFGQPQHF
NA,NA,TRBV21-1,TRBJ1-1,TGTGCCAGCAGCAGGGGACAGGGGATCACTGAAGCTTTCTTT,CASSRGQGITEAFF
NA,NA,TRBV15,TRBJ2-7,TGTGCCACCAGCAGAATTACACTGGGCACCTACGAGCAGTACTTC,CATSRITLGTYEQYF
NA,TRBD1,TRBV29-1,TRBJ1-1,TGCAGCGTTGGACAGGGGAAGGCTGAAGCTTTCTTT,CSVGQGKAEAFF
NA,TRBD1,TRBV18,TRBJ2-3,TGTGCCAGCTCATCAACAGGGGGTAGCACAGATACGCAGTATTTT,CASSSTGGSTDTQYF
NA,TRBD1,TRBV7-8,TRBJ2-7,TGTGCCAGCAGCTTAGCAAGTCCAGCGTCAGGACAGGGTAAGAAGCAGTACTTC,CASSLASPASGQGKKQYF
few,TRBD1,TRBV7-9,TRBJ2-5,TGTGCCAGCAGCTTAGGGGACAGGGGATTACAAGAGACCCAGTACTTC,CASSLGDRGLQETQYF
NA,NA,TRBV27,TRBJ2-1,TGTGCCAGCAGTCAGGGGAACGGGAATGAGCAGTTCTTC,CASSQGNGNEQFF
NA,NA,TRBV7-2,TRBJ1-1,TGTGCCAGCAGCTTAGTGGGTCCCGGGTTGGGCACTGAAGCTTTCTTT,CASSLVGPGLGTEAFF
NA,NA,TRBV10-1,TRBJ1-2,TGCGCCAGCAGTGAACCAGGACAGATGACCCCAGGCTATGGCTACACCTTC,CASSEPGQMTPGYGYTF
NA,TRBD2,TRBV2,TRBJ2-3,TGTGCCAGCATCCCCGGCGGGAGAAGGACAGATACGCAGTATTTT,CASIPGGRRTDTQYF
once,NA,TRBV5-4,TRBJ2-7,TGTGCCAGCAGCTCGGAAAAATGGAGCGAGCAGTACTTC,CASSSEKWSEQYF
NA,TRBD2,TRBV11-2,TRBJ2-1,TGTGCCAGCAGCTTAGATCCGCGCACTAGCGGGATAGGCTATGAGCAGTTCTTC,CASSLDPRTSGIGYEQFF
once,TRBD1,TRBV19,TRBJ1-5,TGTGCCAGTAGTCGGACAGGGCTACCCAATCAGCCCCAGCATTTT,CASSRTGLPNQPQHF
few,NA,TRBV28,TRBJ2-1,TGTGCCAGCAACGAACGGGGAAGATACAATGAGCAGTTCTTC,CASNERGRYNEQFF
NA,NA,TRBV5-1,TRBJ2-3,TGCGCCAGCAAACAGGGTGAGGTTACAGATACGCAGTATTTT,CASKQGEVTDTQYF
NA,NA,TRBV20-1,TRBJ1-1,TGCAGTGCTAGAGTGGAGGCTGAAGCTTTCTTT,CSARVEAEAFF
NA,NA,TRBV28,TRBJ2-7,TGTGCCAGCAGGGGGACTTTCGAGCAGTACTTC,CASRGTFEQYF
NA,NA,TRBV18,TRBJ1-1,TGTGCCAGCTCACCAAATGAGGGTAGAGGGAACACTGAAGCTTTCTTT,CASSPNEGRGNTEAFF
NA,NA,TRBV6-5,TRBJ2-7,TGTGCCAGCAGTTATTCAGGGGACCTAACCTACGAGCAGTACTTC,CASSYSGDLTYEQYF
NA,TRBD1,TRBV30,TRBJ1-2,TGTGCCTGGCGAATATCCGGGACAGGGGATGGCTACACCTTC,CAWRISGTGDGYTF
NA,NA,TRBV11-2,TRBJ1-2,TGTGCCAGCAGAAGGGTGGGGGCAGGTGGCTACACCTTC,CASRRVGAGGYTF
NA,TRBD1,TRBV5-1,TRBJ2-5,TGCGCCAGCAGCGCGGGACAGGGAATTAAAGAGACCCAGTACTTC,CASSAGQGIKETQYF
NA,TRBD1,TRBV27,TRBJ1-1,TGTGCCAGCAGTCTGGGACAGGGGGCTAGTACTGAAGCTTTCTTT,CASSLGQGASTEAFF
NA,TRBD1,TRBV30,TRBJ2-7,TGTGCCTGGAATCACCGGGACAGGCCTAGCTCCTACGAGCAGTACTTC,CAWNHRDRPSSYEQYF
NA,NA,TRBV7-8,TRBJ1-5,TGTGCCAGCAGTCCCACAGGGATTAGCAATCAGCCCCAGCATTTT,CASSPTGISNQPQHF
NA,TRBD1,TRBV28,TRBJ1-4,TGTGCCAGCACCCCAGACAGGGAATATAATGAAAAACTGTTTTTT,CASTPDREYNEKLFF
NA,TRBD2,TRBV18,TRBJ2-7,TGTGCCAGCTCACCAAGGGACATTGCCTCGACTAGCGGGACCTACGAGCAGTACTTC,CASSPRDIASTSGTYEQYF
medium-sized,TRBD1,TRBV4-3,TRBJ1-5,TGCGCCAGCAGCCAAGAGTGGACAGGGGGCAATCAGCCCCAGCATTTT,CASSQEWTGGNQPQHF
NA,TRBD2,TRBV6-5,TRBJ2-1,TGTGCCAGCAATCGGGGACTAGCGGGAGATGAGCAGTTCTTC,CASNRGLAGDEQFF
NA,TRBD1,TRBV28,TRBJ1-5,TGTGCCAGCAGTCCCCGGGACAGGAGCAATCAGCCCCAGCATTTT,CASSPRDRSNQPQHF
few,NA,TRBV6-5,TRBJ2-6,TGTGCCAGCAATGCGGGATTGAGGGGGGCCAACGTCCTGACTTTC,CASNAGLRGANVLTF
NA,NA,TRBV6-1,TRBJ2-7,TGTGCCAGCAGTGAAAACAGGGACGAGCAGTACTTC,CASSENRDEQYF
NA,TRBD1,TRBV5-6,TRBJ2-7,TGTGCCAGCAGCTTAGGTGGGGACAGGGCCTACGAGCAGTACTTC,CASSLGGDRAYEQYF